Reported below is one T cell receptor beta chain. Its target is unknown. Germline values: CDR1 GTSNPN, CDR2 SVGIG (reference sequence). V was pared by 4 bases and J by 8 bases, with 2 bases of the junction left unmatched. The CDR3 extends over 11 amino acids. Profiled with immunoSEQ multiplex PCR; TCRdb holds only in-frame clones, not every one. The data show some 1,100,000 clones, around 82% seen once. This entry belongs to a study of shared clonotypes between healthy human individuals. Whole-study findings and limits: Rarefaction gave evidence that sorted-subset sequencing remained incomplete despite large depth.

This sequence was found in a man younger than 35 in good health. Some clones in this sample may be carry-over from other donors' samples. The source material was memory CD4+ T cells from PBMCs. Subset denoted: CD45RA-negative fraction. The chain links TRBV30 to TRBJ2-4; the match to TRBD1 covers 7 bases. The CDR3 reads CAWKQGDIQYF. As DNA, the CDR3 is TGTGCCTGGAAGCAGGGGGACATTCAGTACTTC. Looking up the rest from reference TRBV30 and TRBJ2-4 gives the full variable domain: SQTIHQWPATLVQPVGSPLSLECTVEGTSNPNLYWYRQAAGRGLQLLFYSVGIGQISSEVPQNLSASRPQDRQFILSSKKLLLSDSGFYLCAWKQGDIQYFGAGTRLSVL.